This T cell receptor (beta chain) was identified during a study of long-term antiretroviral therapy in people with HIV (dated by TCRdb to the early 2020s). As for the study more broadly: Collection of the earliest samples took place about a decade ahead of the 2015 WHO recommendation for immediate ART, at a time when ART was typically delayed until CD4 counts fell. A total of 150 to 200 cryopreserved PBMC samples came from a few dozen adults with confirmed HIV infection and were collected serially over a mean of roughly 6 years (range 1-12). About 40% of the 30 participants with HIV were female. A retrospective serial study tested whether changes in peripheral blood TRB repertoire composition and diversity were associated with ART initiation and durable HIV suppression. No cross-contamination during QIAcube processing turned up in test extractions that ran a monoclonal T-cell line alongside 25 to 35 polyclonal samples.

On the study overall, not on this receptor specifically: Narrower CDR3 length ranges were observed in HIV repertoires than in controls, and an antigen-experienced repertoire with only a slight naive shift after ART was suggested by the network structure. The samples span the years 2004 to 2017, and the ART regimens used may be less effective than current regimens. Starting ART was linked to a significant rise in TRB diversity, yet even with long-term ART the diversity remained significantly lower than in transplant donor controls. No data were available on ART adherence, viral resistance or therapy changes, limiting inferences about post-ART repertoire changes. Owing to limited PBMC availability, only the TCR beta chain was sequenced, without alpha chain pairing. At every time point, the repertoire was dominated by expanded TRB clones first identified before ART initiation, although this dominance fluctuated and, in many PLHIV, declined after ART. Because pre-ART samples had limited cell numbers, unsorted PBMC were profiled rather than sorted CD4+ and CD8+ T cells.

The immunoSEQ hsTCRB v3.0 assay was used at survey level resolution to sequence the TRB variable region. The targeted TRB sequencing depth was 40,000-50,000 T-cell genomes per sample. TRB libraries were pooled and sequenced on an Illumina MiSeq using a v3 150-cycle kit. Turning to the authors' computational methods: Repertoire analysis ran in R within a reproducible Nextflow workflow covering QC, data transformation and analysis. LymphoSeq2, an R package for exploring AIRR-Seq data, was used to implement custom analyses. A handful of samples yielding fewer than 5000 total TRB sequences were excluded, leaving more than 150 analyzed HIV repertoires. Among the 200 or so HIV repertoires that were kept, roughly 58 were collected before ART initiation and some 130 were collected after ART initiation. Repertoires were downsampled to 5000 TRB nucleotide sequences, with summary statistics averaged over 100 downsampling iterations. The analysis kept only TRB sequences whose CDR3 regions were at least seven amino acids long. A Shannon entropy-derived clonality score and the Gini coefficient were used to measure diversity. Repertoire networks linked the top 5000 CDR3 amino acid sequences whenever two sequences differed by an edit distance of one. GLIPH2 predicted antigen specificity groups and MHC restriction for TRB CDR3 amino acid sequences. To flag known associations with CMV, EBV, HIV or tissue antigens, CDR3 amino acid sequences were compared against VDJdb and McPAS-TCR. Pre-ART, post-ART and control groups were compared with Wilcoxon signed-rank tests and Holm-Bonferroni correction. Imported from immuneACCESS, the table was reduced by TCRdb to in-frame sequences with V and J called. These copies leave out some clones; in studies compared against another copy, an unresolved V gene accounts for under half, and the cause of the remainder is not known. The V and J calls and the clone size are those of that table, but D and trimming were determined from the DNA. In all, the sample holds tens of thousands of clones, and approximately 82% of those were seen once. The ten largest clones take up about 10% of the sample.

Notes on this clone: Its antigen is not yet known. Base qualities are not at hand, and no much larger clone is one base apart.

To be included, a participant needed at least one PBMC sample from before ART initiation plus at least two post-ART samples. Treatment was received in the United States of America by all participants with HIV. Before DNA extraction, cryopreserved samples of about 0.95-11 million PBMC were thawed and then washed. At the time of the earliest PBMC sample, participants with HIV were aged between about 23 and 54 years. Per participant, PBMC samples came from 1-4 timepoints prior to ART initiation and 2-8 timepoints following ART initiation, for a median of 7 samples. For every participant, serial HIV viral load, CD4+ T-cell count, ART history and demographic data were obtained. Genomic DNA was extracted from unsorted PBMC with a Qiagen kit on a QIAcube, with processing performed in batches of 12 samples. The receptor was isolated from a man in his forties with HIV. The sample in question was unsorted PBMCs, obtained less than 2.5 years after starting antiretroviral therapy.

The DNA is TGTGCCAGCGACCCATGGGCTAACACTGAAGCTTTCTTT. This is translated as CASDPWANTEAFF. The chain joins TRBV5-6 to TRBJ1-1; too little of a D gene remains to name it. V is clipped by 7 bases and J by 2 bases, and the sequence between their germline boundaries is 12 bases long. CDR1 and CDR2 (SGHDT, YYEEEE) derive from the germline V gene. Counted from cysteine to phenylalanine, this CDR3 has 13 amino acids. The only DNA kept is the CDR3, 39 bases in frame from the first base.